This TCR beta chain was recorded in a study of regulatory T cells in long-lasting Graves disease. Background on the study: Persistence in Graves' disease required over 5 years of antithyroid drugs plus positive TSH receptor antibodies.

V lost 5 bases to trimming and J lost 3 bases; unmatched junction nucleotides: 7. CDR1 and CDR2 (germline): DFQATT, SNEGSKA (reference sequence). The CDR3 loop spans 14 amino acids. Study results and caveats: Persistent Graves' patients showed reduced TCR diversity versus newly diagnosed patients. Favored usage of TRBV28, TRBJ1-2 and TRBJ2-5 was recorded in persistent disease. Accuracy may have suffered from the small sample size.

CDR3 regions were amplified by Arm-PCR using iRepertoire HTBI primers to build TCR beta libraries. MiXCR was run by TCRdb on the multiplex PCR reads, yielding one entry per CDR3 protein. The data show approximately 400,000 distinct CDR3 sequences, around 20% seen once. This clonotype was observed a few times. Its antigen is not identified. As for time point: persistent/refractory GD, antithyroid drugs over 5 years with positive TRAb. The authors made the TCR library using RNA they extracted from PBMCs. The receptor was derived from a female donor with Graves disease. This rearrangement joins TRBV20-1 to TRBJ2-3; TRBD2 matches 8 bases. The material sequenced was peripheral blood mononuclear cells (PBMCs), taken when the disease was refractory, from a patient treated with antithyroid drugs. CDR3 in DNA: TGCAGTGCTGTCGCGGGAGGTAGTACAGATACGCAGTATTTT. Its protein is CSAVAGGSTDTQYF.